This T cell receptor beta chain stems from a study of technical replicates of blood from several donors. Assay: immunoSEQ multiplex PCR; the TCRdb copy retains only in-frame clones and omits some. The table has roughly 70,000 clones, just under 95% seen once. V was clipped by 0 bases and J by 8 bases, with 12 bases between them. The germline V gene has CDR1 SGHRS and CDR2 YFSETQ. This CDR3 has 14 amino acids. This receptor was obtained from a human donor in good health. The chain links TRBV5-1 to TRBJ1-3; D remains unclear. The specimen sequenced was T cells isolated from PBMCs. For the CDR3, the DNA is TGCGCCAGCAGCTTGGGGTCGGTCGGGGACACCATATATTTT. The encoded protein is CASSLGSVGDTIYF.